This T cell receptor beta chain was sequenced in a study of cytomegalovirus exposure and HLA in healthy donors. Findings and caveats of the study: Researchers reported in a later analysis that common viral pathogens appeared linked to several top clusters. Under in vitro conditions, a few CMV-associated chains were confirmed as specific for CMV antigens. Earlier results showed most TCR beta V segments being productive about 90% or about 30% of the time.

The germline V gene has CDR1 SGHVS and CDR2 FNYEAQ. This CDR3 has 15 residues. The V end lost 5 bases, the J end lost 0 bases, and 11 bases lay between the germline ends. To note about this clone: Its antigen is not identified.

PCR involved 60 Vbeta and 13 Jbeta primers. The table came from immunoSEQ multiplex PCR; TCRdb's copy has only in-frame clones and leaves some out. The sample shows over 150,000 clones, 70% to 80% of them seen only once. Material: PBMCs. This sequence joins TRBV7-6 and TRBJ1-3, with a possible D match to TRBD1 (5 bases). The sequence was collected from a man younger than 35 in good health and CMV-seropositive. CDR3 amino acids: CASSPRVHSGNTIYF. CDR3 nucleotides: TGTGCCAGCAGCCCCAGGGTCCACTCTGGAAACACCATATATTTT. The full variable domain, completed using reference TRBV7-6 and TRBJ1-3, is GAGVSQSPRYKVTKRGQDVALRCDPISGHVSLYWYRQALGQGPEFLTYFNYEAQQDKSGLPNDRFSAERPEGSISTLTIQRTEQRDSAMYRCASSPRVHSGNTIYFGEGSWLTVV.